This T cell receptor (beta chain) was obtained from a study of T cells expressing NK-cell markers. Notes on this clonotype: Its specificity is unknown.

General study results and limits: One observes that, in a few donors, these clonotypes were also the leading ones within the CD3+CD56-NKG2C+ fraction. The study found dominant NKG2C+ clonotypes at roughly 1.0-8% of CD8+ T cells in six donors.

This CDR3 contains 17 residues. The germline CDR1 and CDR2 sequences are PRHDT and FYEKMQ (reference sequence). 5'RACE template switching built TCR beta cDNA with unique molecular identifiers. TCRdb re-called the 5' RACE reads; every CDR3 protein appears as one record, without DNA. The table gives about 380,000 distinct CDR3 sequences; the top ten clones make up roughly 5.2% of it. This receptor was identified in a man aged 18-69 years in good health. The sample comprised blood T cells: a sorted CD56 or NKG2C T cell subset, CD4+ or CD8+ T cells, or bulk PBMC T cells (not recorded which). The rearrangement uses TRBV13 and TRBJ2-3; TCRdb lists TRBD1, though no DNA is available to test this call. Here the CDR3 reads CASSPPRGEGGRHTQYF. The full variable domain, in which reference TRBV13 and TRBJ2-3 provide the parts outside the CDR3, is AAGVIQSPRHLIKEKRETATLKCYPIPRHDTVYWYQQGPGQDPQFLISFYEKMQSDKGSIPDRFSAQQFSDYHSELNMSSLELGDSALYFCASSPPRGEGGRHTQYFGPGTRLTVL.